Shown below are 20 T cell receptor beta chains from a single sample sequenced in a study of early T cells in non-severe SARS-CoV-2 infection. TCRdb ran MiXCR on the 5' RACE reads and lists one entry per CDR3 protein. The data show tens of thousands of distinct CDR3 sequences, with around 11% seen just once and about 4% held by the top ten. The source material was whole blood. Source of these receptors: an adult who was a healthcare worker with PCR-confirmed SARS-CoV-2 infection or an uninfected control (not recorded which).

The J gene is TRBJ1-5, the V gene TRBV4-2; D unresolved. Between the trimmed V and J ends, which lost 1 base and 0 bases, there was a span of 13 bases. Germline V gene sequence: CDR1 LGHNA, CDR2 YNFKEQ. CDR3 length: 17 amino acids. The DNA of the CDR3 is TGTGCCAGCAGCCAAGCGGCGTCAGATTATAGCAATCAGCCCCAGCATTTT. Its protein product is CASSQAASDYSNQPQHF.

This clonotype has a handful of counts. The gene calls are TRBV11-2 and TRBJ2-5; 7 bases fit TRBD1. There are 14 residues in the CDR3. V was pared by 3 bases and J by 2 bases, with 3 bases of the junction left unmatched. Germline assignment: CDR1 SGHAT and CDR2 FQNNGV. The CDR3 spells CASSLSRGQETQYF. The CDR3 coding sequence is TGTGCCAGCAGCTTGAGCAGGGGGCAAGAGACCCAGTACTTC.

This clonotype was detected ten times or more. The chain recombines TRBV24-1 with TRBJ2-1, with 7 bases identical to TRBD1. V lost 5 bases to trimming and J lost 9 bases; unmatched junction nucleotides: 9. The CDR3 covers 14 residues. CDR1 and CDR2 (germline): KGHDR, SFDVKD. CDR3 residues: CATSARGNLREQFF. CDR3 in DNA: TGTGCCACCAGTGCCAGGGGGAATTTACGTGAGCAGTTCTTC.

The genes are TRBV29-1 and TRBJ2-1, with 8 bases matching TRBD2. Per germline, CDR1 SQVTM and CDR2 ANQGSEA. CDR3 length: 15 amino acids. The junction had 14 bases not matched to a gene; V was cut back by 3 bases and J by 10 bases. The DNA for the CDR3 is TGCAGCGTTGATCGGCCCGTTAGGACTAGCAGGGAGCAGTTCTTC. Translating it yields CSVDRPVRTSREQFF.

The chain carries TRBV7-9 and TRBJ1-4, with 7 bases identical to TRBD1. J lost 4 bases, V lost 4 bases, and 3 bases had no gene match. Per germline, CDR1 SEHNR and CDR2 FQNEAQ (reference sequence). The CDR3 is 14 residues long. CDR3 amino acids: CASSSRGYNEKLFF. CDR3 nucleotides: TGTGCCAGCAGCTCCAGGGGGTATAATGAAAAACTGTTTTTT.

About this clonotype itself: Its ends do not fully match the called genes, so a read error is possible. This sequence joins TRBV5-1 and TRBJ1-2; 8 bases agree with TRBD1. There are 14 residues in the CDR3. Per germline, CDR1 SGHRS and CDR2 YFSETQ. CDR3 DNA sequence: TGCGCCAGCAGATTGGGACAGGCTAACTATGGCTACACCTTC. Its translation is CASRLGQANYGYTF.

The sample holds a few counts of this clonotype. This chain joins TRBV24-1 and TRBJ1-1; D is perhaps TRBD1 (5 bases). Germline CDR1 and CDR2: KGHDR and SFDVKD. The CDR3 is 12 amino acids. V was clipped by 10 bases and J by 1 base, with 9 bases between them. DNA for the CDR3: TGTGCCACTCAGGGAGGGAACACTGAAGCTTTCTTT. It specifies CATQGGNTEAFF.

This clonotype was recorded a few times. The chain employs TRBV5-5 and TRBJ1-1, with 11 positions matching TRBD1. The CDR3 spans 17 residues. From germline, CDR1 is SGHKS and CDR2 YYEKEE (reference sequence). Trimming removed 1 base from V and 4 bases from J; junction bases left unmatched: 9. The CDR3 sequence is CASSLHGQGADRTEAFF. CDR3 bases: TGTGCCAGCAGCTTGCACGGACAGGGGGCCGATCGCACTGAAGCTTTCTTT.

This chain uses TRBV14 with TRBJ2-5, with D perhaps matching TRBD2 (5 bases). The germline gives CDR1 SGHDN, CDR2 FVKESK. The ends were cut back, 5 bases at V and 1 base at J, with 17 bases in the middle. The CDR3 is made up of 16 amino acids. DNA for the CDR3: TGTGCCAGCAGCAATCCGGGCGGGCCCTCCCAAGAGACCCAGTACTTC. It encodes CASSNPGGPSQETQYF.

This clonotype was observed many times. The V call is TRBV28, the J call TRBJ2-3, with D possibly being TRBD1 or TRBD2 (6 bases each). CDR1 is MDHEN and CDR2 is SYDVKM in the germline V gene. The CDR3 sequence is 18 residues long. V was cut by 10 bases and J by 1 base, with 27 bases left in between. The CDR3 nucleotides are TGTGCCACCCTGGGGGCCTACGGCGGGAAGAGTGGCACAGATACGCAGTATTTT. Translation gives CATLGAYGGKSGTDTQYF.

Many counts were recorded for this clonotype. CDR3 DNA: TGTGCCACCAGCAAGGGTACAAGCACGGACACAGATACGCAGTATTTT. Translating gives CATSKGTSTDTDTQYF. The rearrangement uses TRBV15 and TRBJ2-3; D unclear. Trimming stripped 4 bases from V and 2 bases from J, with 16 bases between. The CDR3 totals 16 residues. Germline assignment: CDR1 LNHNV and CDR2 YYDKDF (reference sequence). Looking up the rest from reference TRBV15 and TRBJ2-3 gives the full variable domain: DAMVIQNPRYQVTQFGKPVTLSCSQTLNHNVMYWYQQKSSQAPKLLFHYYDKDFNNEADTPDNFQSRRPNTSFCFLDIRSPGLGDTAMYLCATSKGTSTDTDTQYFGPGTRLTVL.

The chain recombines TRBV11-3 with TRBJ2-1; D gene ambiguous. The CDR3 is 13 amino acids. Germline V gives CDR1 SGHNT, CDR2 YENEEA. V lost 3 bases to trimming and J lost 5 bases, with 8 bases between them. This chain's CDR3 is CASSFASHNEQFF. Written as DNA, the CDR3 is TGTGCCAGCAGCTTCGCTAGTCACAATGAGCAGTTCTTC.

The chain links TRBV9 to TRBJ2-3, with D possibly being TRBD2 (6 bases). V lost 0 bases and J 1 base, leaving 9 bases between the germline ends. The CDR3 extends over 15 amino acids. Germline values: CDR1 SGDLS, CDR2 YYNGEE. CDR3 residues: CASSVEGLGTDTQYF. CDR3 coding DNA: TGTGCCAGCAGCGTAGAGGGACTGGGCACAGATACGCAGTATTTT.

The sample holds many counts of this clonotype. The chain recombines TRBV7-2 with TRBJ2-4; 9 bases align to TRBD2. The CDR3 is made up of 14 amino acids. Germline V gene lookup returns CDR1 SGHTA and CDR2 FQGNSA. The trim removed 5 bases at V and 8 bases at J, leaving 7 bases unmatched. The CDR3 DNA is TGTGCCAGCAGCCCGAGCGGGAGGCTTGACATTCAGTACTTC. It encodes CASSPSGRLDIQYF.

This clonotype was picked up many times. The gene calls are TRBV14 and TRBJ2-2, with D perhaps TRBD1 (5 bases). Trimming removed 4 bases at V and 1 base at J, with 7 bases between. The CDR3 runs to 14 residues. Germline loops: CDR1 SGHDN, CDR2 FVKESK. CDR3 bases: TGTGCCAGCAGCCGACAGATGAACACCGGGGAGCTGTTTTTT. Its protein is CASSRQMNTGELFF. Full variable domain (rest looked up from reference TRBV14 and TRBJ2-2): EAGVTQFPSHSVIEKGQTVTLRCDPISGHDNLYWYRRVMGKEIKFLLHFVKESKQDESGMPNNRFLAERTGGTYSTLKVQPAELEDSGVYFCASSRQMNTGELFFGEGSRLTVL.

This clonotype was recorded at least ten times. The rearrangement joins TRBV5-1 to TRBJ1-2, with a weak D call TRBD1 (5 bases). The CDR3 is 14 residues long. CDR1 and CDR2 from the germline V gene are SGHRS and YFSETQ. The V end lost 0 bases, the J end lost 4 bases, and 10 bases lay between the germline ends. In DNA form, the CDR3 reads TGCGCCAGCAGCTTGGCAGGGACTAGCTATGGCTACACCTTC. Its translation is CASSLAGTSYGYTF. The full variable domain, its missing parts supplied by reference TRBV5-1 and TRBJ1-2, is KAGVTQTPRYLIKTRGQQVTLSCSPISGHRSVSWYQQTPGQGLQFLFEYFSETQRNKGNFPGRFSGRQFSNSRSEMNVSTLELGDSALYLCASSLAGTSYGYTFGSGTRLTVV.

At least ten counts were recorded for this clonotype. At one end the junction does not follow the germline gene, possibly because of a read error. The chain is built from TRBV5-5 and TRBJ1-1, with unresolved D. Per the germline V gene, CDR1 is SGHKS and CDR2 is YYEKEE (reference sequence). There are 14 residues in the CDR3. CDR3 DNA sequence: TGTGCCAGCAGCCCCGACCCATTGAACACTGAAGTTTTCTTT. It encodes CASSPDPLNTEVFF.

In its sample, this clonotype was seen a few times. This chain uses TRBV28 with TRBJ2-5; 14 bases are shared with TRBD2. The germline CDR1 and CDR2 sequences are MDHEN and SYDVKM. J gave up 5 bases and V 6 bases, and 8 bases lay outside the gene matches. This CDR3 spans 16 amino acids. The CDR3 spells CASRAGLAGVRETQYF. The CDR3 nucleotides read TGTGCCAGCAGGGCGGGACTAGCGGGAGTTCGGGAGACCCAGTACTTC.

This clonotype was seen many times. CDR3 sequence (DNA): TGTGCCAGCGGAAGCCTGCGGGCGAACACCGGGGAGCTGTTTTTT. Amino acids: CASGSLRANTGELFF. The J gene is TRBJ2-2, the V gene TRBV2, with D possibly TRBD2 on 5 matching bases. The V gene lost 8 bases and the J gene lost 0 bases, with 13 bases spanning the gap. This CDR3 is 15 amino acids long. Germline loops: CDR1 SNHLY, CDR2 FYNNEI.

The CDR3 DNA follows: TGTGCCAGTAGTACGGCGGAGCGCCGGGAGCAGTACTTC. Amino acids: CASSTAERREQYF. V usage is TRBV19 and J usage is TRBJ2-7; D unclear. The CDR3 consists of 13 residues. From germline, CDR1 is LNHDA and CDR2 SQIVND (reference sequence). V was pared by 4 bases and J by 7 bases, with 14 bases between.